The rows below give T cell receptor beta chains drawn from one sample of a study of T cells after yellow fever vaccination. MiXCR was run by TCRdb on the 5' RACE reads, yielding one entry per CDR3 protein. The profile shows 160,000 or so distinct CDR3 sequences, under 7.5% of them singletons. Sample: CD4+ T cells sorted from PBMCs, taken about 5 days after the first yellow fever vaccination. These receptors were obtained from a man younger than 35 who received the YFV17D yellow fever vaccine. CDR3s include the opening cysteine and the closing phenylalanine or tryptophan. Fields, in order: CDR3 length, J gene, V gene, D gene, clone size, CDR3 protein, CDR3 DNA. A D gene is named only where the DNA matches it firmly. Clone sizes are given selectively: once, few, many, or a class where the clone is expanded.

cdr3_length: 14; j_call: TRBJ2-3; v_call: TRBV20-1; d_call: NA; clone_size: many; cdr3_aa: CSASTPGTQDTQYF; cdr3_nt: TGCAGTGCTAGTACCCCCGGGACCCAAGATACGCAGTATTTT
cdr3_length: 18; j_call: TRBJ2-1; v_call: TRBV5-1; d_call: TRBD2; clone_size: many; cdr3_aa: CASSLPRNSGGPYNEQFF; cdr3_nt: TGCGCCAGCAGCTTGCCCCGAAATAGCGGGGGGCCTTACAATGAGCAGTTCTTC
cdr3_length: 17; j_call: TRBJ2-7; v_call: TRBV6-1; d_call: NA; clone_size: many; cdr3_aa: CASSEPTSIYVAYEQYF; cdr3_nt: TGTGCCAGCAGTGAACCTACTAGCATCTATGTGGCCTACGAGCAGTACTTC
cdr3_length: 13; j_call: TRBJ2-5; v_call: TRBV7-7; d_call: NA; clone_size: NA; cdr3_aa: CASSLDSLETQYF; cdr3_nt: TGTGCTAGCAGCTTAGACTCGCTAGAGACCCAGTACTTC
cdr3_length: 16; j_call: TRBJ2-3; v_call: TRBV6-1; d_call: TRBD2; clone_size: few; cdr3_aa: CASRAYSGGNTDTQYF; cdr3_nt: TGTGCCAGCAGAGCTTATAGCGGGGGGAACACAGATACGCAGTATTTT
cdr3_length: 14; j_call: TRBJ2-3; v_call: TRBV6-2/TRBV6-3; d_call: NA; clone_size: many; cdr3_aa: CASRTLLAPDTQYF; cdr3_nt: TGTGCCAGCAGAACTTTACTTGCCCCAGATACGCAGTATTTT
cdr3_length: 14; j_call: TRBJ2-1; v_call: TRBV7-2; d_call: TRBD2; clone_size: NA; cdr3_aa: CASSSDSSGGGPFF; cdr3_nt: TGTGCCAGCAGCTCGGATTCTAGCGGGGGGGGGCCTTTCTTC
cdr3_length: 14; j_call: TRBJ2-6; v_call: TRBV7-2; d_call: NA; clone_size: many; cdr3_aa: CASSLLDGANVLTF; cdr3_nt: TGTGCCAGCAGCTTATTAGATGGGGCCAACGTCCTGACTTTC
cdr3_length: 16; j_call: TRBJ1-5; v_call: TRBV20-1; d_call: NA; clone_size: NA; cdr3_aa: CSARTAGAFSNQPQHF; cdr3_nt: TGCAGTGCTAGGACCGCAGGGGCCTTTAGCAATCAGCCCCAGCATTTT
cdr3_length: 14; j_call: TRBJ2-2; v_call: TRBV6-1; d_call: TRBD2; clone_size: many; cdr3_aa: CASRSSGGAGELFF; cdr3_nt: TGTGCCAGCAGATCCAGCGGGGGGGCCGGGGAGCTGTTTTTT
cdr3_length: 12; j_call: TRBJ2-3; v_call: TRBV27; d_call: NA; clone_size: many; cdr3_aa: CASSPGPNTQYF; cdr3_nt: TGTGCCAGCAGTCCTGGACCGAATACGCAGTATTTT
cdr3_length: 16; j_call: TRBJ2-5; v_call: TRBV3-1; d_call: TRBD2; clone_size: NA; cdr3_aa: CASSQNSGGASETQYF; cdr3_nt: TGTGCCAGCAGCCAAAATAGCGGGGGGGCCAGTGAGACCCAGTACTTC
cdr3_length: 19; j_call: TRBJ2-1; v_call: TRBV5-1; d_call: NA; clone_size: many; cdr3_aa: CASSLGFSLGAPSNNEQFF; cdr3_nt: TGCGCCAGCAGCTTGGGGTTTAGTTTGGGGGCCCCATCTAACAATGAGCAGTTCTTC
cdr3_length: 15; j_call: TRBJ2-3; v_call: TRBV28; d_call: TRBD1; clone_size: many; cdr3_aa: CASSLWGQGTDTQYF; cdr3_nt: TGTGCCAGCAGTTTATGGGGACAGGGGACAGATACGCAGTATTTT
cdr3_length: 16; j_call: TRBJ2-5; v_call: TRBV5-4; d_call: TRBD2; clone_size: many; cdr3_aa: CASSLRRGGEEETQYF; cdr3_nt: TGTGCCAGCAGCTTGCGTCGCGGGGGGGAGGAAGAGACCCAGTACTTC
cdr3_length: 13; j_call: TRBJ1-1; v_call: TRBV7-2; d_call: NA; clone_size: many; cdr3_aa: CASSYSRNTEAFF; cdr3_nt: TGTGCCAGCAGCTATTCGAGGAACACTGAAGCTTTCTTT
cdr3_length: 17; j_call: TRBJ1-4; v_call: TRBV18; d_call: NA; clone_size: many; cdr3_aa: CASSPLSRSATNEKLFF; cdr3_nt: TGTGCCAGCTCACCCTTGTCACGGTCGGCAACTAATGAAAAACTGTTTTTT
cdr3_length: 13; j_call: TRBJ2-1; v_call: TRBV11-2; d_call: NA; clone_size: many; cdr3_aa: CASSLDRTNEQFF; cdr3_nt: TGTGCCAGCAGCCTGGACAGAACCAATGAGCAGTTCTTC
cdr3_length: 16; j_call: TRBJ2-3; v_call: TRBV5-1; d_call: NA; clone_size: many; cdr3_aa: CASSLPSQGWTDTQYF; cdr3_nt: TGCGCCAGCAGCTTACCGTCCCAGGGTTGGACAGATACGCAGTATTTT
cdr3_length: 15; j_call: TRBJ1-2; v_call: TRBV5-5; d_call: NA; clone_size: once; cdr3_aa: CASSFRAEANYGYTF; cdr3_nt: TGTGCCAGCAGCTTTCGGGCCGAAGCTAACTATGGCTACACCTTC
cdr3_length: 14; j_call: TRBJ2-1; v_call: TRBV2; d_call: NA; clone_size: many; cdr3_aa: CASPVEEGLGEQFF; cdr3_nt: TGTGCCAGCCCCGTTGAGGAGGGGTTGGGAGAGCAGTTCTTC
cdr3_length: 13; j_call: TRBJ1-1; v_call: TRBV4-3; d_call: NA; clone_size: many; cdr3_aa: CASSRLTGTEAFF; cdr3_nt: TGCGCCAGCAGCCGACTAACAGGGACTGAAGCTTTCTTT
cdr3_length: 15; j_call: TRBJ1-2; v_call: TRBV6-5; d_call: NA; clone_size: few; cdr3_aa: CASSPPGALNYGYTF; cdr3_nt: TGTGCCAGCAGTCCCCCGGGAGCTCTTAACTATGGCTACACCTTC
cdr3_length: 17; j_call: TRBJ1-4; v_call: TRBV28; d_call: TRBD1; clone_size: few; cdr3_aa: CASGRTGESRGNEKLFF; cdr3_nt: TGTGCCAGCGGACGGACAGGAGAGTCACGGGGTAATGAAAAACTGTTTTTT
cdr3_length: 15; j_call: TRBJ1-2; v_call: TRBV28; d_call: NA; clone_size: few; cdr3_aa: CATPGEGPANYGYTF; cdr3_nt: TGTGCCACCCCAGGAGAGGGGCCCGCTAACTATGGCTACACCTTC
cdr3_length: 13; j_call: TRBJ1-2; v_call: TRBV6-6; d_call: NA; clone_size: NA; cdr3_aa: CASKNGVNYGYTF; cdr3_nt: TGTGCCAGCAAAAACGGGGTGAACTATGGCTACACCTTC
cdr3_length: 15; j_call: TRBJ1-2; v_call: TRBV20-1; d_call: NA; clone_size: many; cdr3_aa: CSGASQGRDNYGYTF; cdr3_nt: TGCAGTGGTGCCTCACAGGGCCGTGATAACTATGGCTACACCTTC
cdr3_length: 15; j_call: TRBJ1-1; v_call: TRBV21-1; d_call: NA; clone_size: many; cdr3_aa: CASSTRGQGLARAFF; cdr3_nt: TGTGCCAGCAGCACCAGGGGACAGGGACTAGCCAGAGCTTTCTTT
cdr3_length: 14; j_call: TRBJ1-5; v_call: TRBV10-2; d_call: NA; clone_size: many; cdr3_aa: CASSESDGGQPQHF; cdr3_nt: TGCGCCAGCAGTGAGTCCGATGGTGGACAGCCCCAGCATTTT